The rows below give T cell receptor beta chains drawn from one sample of a study of cytomegalovirus exposure and HLA in healthy donors. Generated by immunoSEQ multiplex PCR, the TCRdb table keeps only in-frame clones and is missing some. The sample has about 220,000 clones; 80% to 90% are singletons. Sequencing was carried out using PBMCs. Receptors were obtained from a woman under 30 in good health and CMV-seronegative. Each CDR3 is given with its conserved first and last residue. The D gene is left open where the match is weak. Clone size appears in some rows only: once, few, many, or a class for an expanded clone.

NA	13	TRBV2	TRBJ2-7	NA	CASSRDNSYEQYF	TGTGCCAGCTCCCGGGACAACTCCTACGAGCAGTACTTC
NA	14	TRBV28	TRBJ2-7	once	CASSPPFGEYEQYF	TGTGCCAGCAGTCCCCCCTTTGGAGAGTACGAGCAGTACTTC
NA	16	TRBV28	TRBJ2-6	NA	CASSPLGGPGANVLTF	TGTGCCAGCAGCCCGCTGGGGGGGCCCGGGGCCAACGTCCTGACTTTC
NA	15	TRBV28	TRBJ1-5	NA	CASSRPTGGNQPQHF	TGTGCCAGCAGTAGACCTACCGGGGGCAATCAGCCCCAGCATTTT
TRBD2	15	TRBV6-5	TRBJ2-1	NA	CATGPSGPTYNEQFF	TGTGCCACAGGCCCTAGCGGGCCAACCTACAATGAGCAGTTCTTC
NA	14	TRBV19	TRBJ2-2	NA	CASRVSGLAGELFF	TGTGCCAGTAGGGTCAGCGGGCTAGCCGGGGAGCTGTTTTTT
TRBD1	15	TRBV27	TRBJ2-3	NA	CASSLSRGRTDTQYF	TGTGCCAGCAGTTTATCCAGGGGGCGCACAGATACGCAGTATTTT
TRBD2	12	TRBV6-1	TRBJ2-1	NA	CASMVAGERQFF	TGTGCCAGCATGGTGGCGGGGGAACGACAGTTCTTC
NA	12	TRBV5-6	TRBJ2-5	NA	CASSFQRETQYF	TGTGCCAGCAGCTTCCAACGGGAGACCCAGTACTTC
TRBD1	13	TRBV30	TRBJ1-5	NA	CAWGTGGNQPQHF	TGTGCCTGGGGGACAGGGGGGAATCAGCCCCAGCATTTT
NA	13	TRBV27	TRBJ2-2	few	CASKGQNTGELFF	TGTGCCAGCAAGGGACAGAACACCGGGGAGCTGTTTTTT
TRBD1	14	TRBV5-1	TRBJ1-4	NA	CASSLRDRYEKLFF	TGCGCCAGCAGCTTACGGGACAGATATGAAAAACTGTTTTTT
NA	15	TRBV7-2	TRBJ1-5	once	CASSLGQYSNQPQHF	TGTGCCAGCAGCTTAGGACAGTATAGCAATCAGCCCCAGCATTTT
TRBD1	14	TRBV28	TRBJ1-2	once	CASSLPGQHYGYTF	TGTGCCAGCAGTTTACCGGGACAGCACTATGGCTACACCTTC
NA	12	TRBV28	TRBJ2-2	NA	CASSIFYGELFF	TGTGCCAGCAGTATATTCTACGGGGAGCTGTTTTTT
TRBD1	14	TRBV6-5	TRBJ1-1	NA	CASSYSGTAAEAFF	TGTGCCAGCAGTTACTCGGGGACAGCCGCTGAAGCTTTCTTT
NA	14	TRBV28	TRBJ1-2	NA	CASSTQTVSYGYTF	TGTGCCAGCAGTACCCAAACAGTATCCTATGGCTACACCTTC
NA	15	TRBV19	TRBJ2-5	NA	CASTPPFTYQETQYF	TGTGCCAGTACCCCGCCGTTCACTTACCAAGAGACCCAGTACTTC
TRBD1	17	TRBV7-9	TRBJ2-1	once	CASSLALMGDSNNEQFF	TGTGCCAGCAGCTTAGCGCTAATGGGGGACAGTAACAATGAGCAGTTCTTC
NA	15	TRBV7-2	TRBJ2-7	NA	CASSLTPRPGYEQYF	TGTGCCAGCAGCCTAACCCCTCGCCCCGGGTACGAGCAGTACTTC
NA	13	TRBV27	TRBJ2-1	NA	CASSLGLYNEQFF	TGTGCCAGCAGTTTAGGACTCTACAATGAGCAGTTCTTC
TRBD2	16	TRBV28	TRBJ2-7	NA	CASSLGLAGVLYEQYF	TGTGCCAGCAGCCTAGGACTAGCGGGAGTTCTCTACGAGCAGTACTTC
NA	14	TRBV4-2	TRBJ2-3	NA	CASSASGPTDTQYF	TGTGCCAGCAGCGCCTCAGGGCCCACAGATACGCAGTATTTT
TRBD2	14	TRBV2	TRBJ2-1	NA	CASRRTSGYNEQFF	TGTGCCAGCAGAAGGACTAGCGGCTACAATGAGCAGTTCTTC
TRBD1	16	TRBV6-1	TRBJ1-5	few	CASSEALRGSNQPQHF	TGTGCCAGCAGTGAAGCCCTCAGGGGGAGCAATCAGCCCCAGCATTTT
NA	13	TRBV2	TRBJ2-7	few	CASYNGASYEQYF	TGTGCCAGCTATAACGGAGCTTCCTACGAGCAGTACTTC
NA	18	TRBV5-1	TRBJ1-4	once	CASSLDVRGARINEKLFF	TGCGCCAGCAGCTTGGACGTACGGGGGGCGCGGATTAATGAAAAACTGTTTTTT
NA	15	TRBV15	TRBJ2-3	NA	CATSVSGGALDTQYF	TGTGCCACCAGTGTCAGCGGAGGGGCTCTGGATACGCAGTATTTT
NA	13	TRBV2	TRBJ1-5	NA	CASSAQQNQPQHF	TGTGCCAGCAGTGCACAGCAGAATCAGCCCCAGCATTTT
TRBD2	16	TRBV9	TRBJ2-7	NA	CASSVPARGGAYEQYF	TGTGCCAGCAGCGTACCGGCTCGGGGGGGGGCCTACGAGCAGTACTTC
NA	13	TRBV6-1	TRBJ1-3	NA	CASRRDAHNTIYF	TGTGCCAGCAGGCGGGATGCACACAACACCATATATTTT
NA	13	TRBV27	TRBJ1-1	NA	CASSLLRGTEAFF	TGTGCCAGCAGTTTACTCAGGGGCACTGAAGCTTTCTTT
NA	14	TRBV5-1	TRBJ2-5	NA	CASSLMHREETQYF	TGCGCCAGCAGCTTGATGCACAGGGAAGAGACCCAGTACTTC
TRBD1	15	TRBV7-9	TRBJ1-2	few	CASSLTGGANYGYTF	TGTGCCAGCAGCCTGACAGGGGGAGCTAACTATGGCTACACCTTC
NA	12	TRBV7-2	TRBJ2-5	NA	CASTVSQETQYF	TGTGCCAGCACAGTATCCCAAGAGACCCAGTACTTC
TRBD2	15	TRBV7-7	TRBJ2-1	NA	CASSFGAGIYNEQFF	TGTGCTAGCAGCTTTGGAGCGGGGATCTACAATGAGCAGTTCTTC
TRBD1	14	TRBV2	TRBJ1-1	NA	CASITDRGGTEAFF	TGTGCCAGCATTACGGACAGGGGGGGGACTGAAGCTTTCTTT
NA	11	TRBV30	TRBJ1-1	NA	CAWKATFSAFF	TGTGCCTGGAAGGCGACCTTTAGCGCTTTCTTT
TRBD1	16	TRBV6-5	TRBJ1-1	NA	CASSFRGQGKYTEAFF	TGTGCCAGCAGTTTCAGGGGACAGGGGAAGTACACTGAAGCTTTCTTT
NA	16	TRBV5-1	TRBJ2-7	NA	CASSLSPGVEHYEQYF	TGCGCCAGCAGCTTGAGTCCGGGAGTGGAGCACTACGAGCAGTACTTC
NA	16	TRBV27	TRBJ2-2	NA	CASSFVAPPNTGELFF	TGTGCCAGCAGTTTCGTAGCTCCCCCGAACACCGGGGAGCTGTTTTTT